This T cell receptor beta chain came from a study of blood T cell repertoires in COVID-19. Libraries were prepared by immunoSEQ multiplex PCR; TCRdb keeps only in-frame clonotypes and omits some of them. Among some 380,000 clones, around 87% were seen once, and the ten largest hold 1% to 1.5%. Assignments of participants to cohorts depended upon their own reported clinical history. The origin of this receptor is a man in his thirties or forties who had recovered from COVID-19. Sequencing was done on a sample of PBMCs or T cells enriched from blood (not recorded which).

This CDR3 reads CASSFRQTGGFFYEQYF. Written as DNA, the CDR3 is TGTGCCAGCAGCTTCAGGCAGACAGGGGGTTTTTTCTACGAGCAGTACTTC. This chain uses TRBV7-2 with TRBJ2-7; 9 bases line up with TRBD1. J gave up 3 bases and V 3 bases, and 12 bases lay outside the gene matches. This CDR3 is 17 amino acids long. Germline CDR1 is SGHTA and CDR2 is FQGNSA.